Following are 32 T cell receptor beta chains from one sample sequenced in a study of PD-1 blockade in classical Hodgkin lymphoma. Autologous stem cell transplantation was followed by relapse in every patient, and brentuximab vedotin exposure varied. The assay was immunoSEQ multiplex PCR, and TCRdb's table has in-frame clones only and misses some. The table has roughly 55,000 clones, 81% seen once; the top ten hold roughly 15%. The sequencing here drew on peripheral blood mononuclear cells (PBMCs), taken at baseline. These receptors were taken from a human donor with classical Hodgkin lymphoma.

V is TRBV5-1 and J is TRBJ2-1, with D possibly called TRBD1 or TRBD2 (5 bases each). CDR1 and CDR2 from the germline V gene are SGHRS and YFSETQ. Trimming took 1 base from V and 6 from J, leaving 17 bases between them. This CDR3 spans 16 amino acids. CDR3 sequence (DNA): TGCGCCAGCAGCTTGAACGGGGACCCGGGTGGCAATGAGCAGTTCTTC. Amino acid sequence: CASSLNGDPGGNEQFF.

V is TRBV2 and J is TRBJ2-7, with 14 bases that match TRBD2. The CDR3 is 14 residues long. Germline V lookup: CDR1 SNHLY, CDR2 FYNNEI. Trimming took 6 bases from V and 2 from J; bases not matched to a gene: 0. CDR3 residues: CASRGLAGAYEQYF. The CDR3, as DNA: TGTGCCAGCAGGGGACTAGCGGGGGCCTACGAGCAGTACTTC.

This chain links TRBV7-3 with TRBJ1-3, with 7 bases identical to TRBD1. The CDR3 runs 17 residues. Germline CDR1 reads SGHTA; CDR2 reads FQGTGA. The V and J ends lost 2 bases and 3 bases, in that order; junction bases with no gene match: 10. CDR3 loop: CASSLGPGGGGGNTIYF. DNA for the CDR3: TGTGCCAGCAGCTTAGGACCTGGAGGGGGCGGTGGAAACACCATATATTTT. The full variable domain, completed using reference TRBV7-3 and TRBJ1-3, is GAGVSQTPSNKVTEKGKYVELRCDPISGHTALYWYRQSLGQGPEFLIYFQGTGAADDSGLPNDRFFAVRPEGSVSTLKIQRTERGDSAVYLCASSLGPGGGGGNTIYFGEGSWLTVV.

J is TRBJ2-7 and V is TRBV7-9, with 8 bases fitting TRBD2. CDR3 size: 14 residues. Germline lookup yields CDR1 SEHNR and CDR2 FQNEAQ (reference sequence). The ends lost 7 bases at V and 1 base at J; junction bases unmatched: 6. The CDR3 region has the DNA TGTGCCAGCACTTCGCGGGAGGAGTCCTACGAGCAGTACTTC. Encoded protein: CASTSREESYEQYF.

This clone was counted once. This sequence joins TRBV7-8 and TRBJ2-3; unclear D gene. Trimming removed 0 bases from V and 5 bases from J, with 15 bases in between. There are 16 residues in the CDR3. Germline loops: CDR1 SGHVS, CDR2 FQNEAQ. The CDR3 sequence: CASSLAGSAQKDTQYF. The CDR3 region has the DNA TGTGCCAGCAGCTTAGCCGGGTCAGCTCAGAAAGATACGCAGTATTTT.

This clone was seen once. The CDR3 sequence is CASSSMPGLADDTQYF. CDR3 DNA: TGTGCCAGCAGCTCCATGCCGGGACTAGCGGATGATACGCAGTATTTT. This chain connects TRBV7-9 to TRBJ2-3; 11 bases agree with TRBD2. The CDR3 consists of 16 residues. J lost 6 bases, V lost 4 bases, and 9 bases had no gene match. The germline gives CDR1 SEHNR, CDR2 FQNEAQ (reference sequence).

Here the CDR3 reads CASSLAGAPDTQYF. CDR3 in DNA: TGTGCCAGCAGCCTAGCGGGAGCGCCAGATACGCAGTATTTT. The rearrangement joins TRBV7-3 to TRBJ2-3, with 10 bases lining up with TRBD2. The CDR3 spans 14 residues. V trimming: 5 bases; J trimming: 4 bases; junction bases outside the gene matches: 3. Germline CDR1 reads SGHTA; CDR2 reads FQGTGA.

The CDR3 DNA follows: TGTGCCAGCAGCGCGACTAGCGGGAGCTCCTACAATGAGCAGTTCTTC. This sequence encodes CASSATSGSSYNEQFF. The chain has TRBV7-3 and TRBJ2-1, with 12 bases lining up with TRBD2. CDR1 is SGHTA, CDR2 FQGTGA, per germline. CDR3 length: 16 residues. Losses at the gene ends were 5 bases for V and 0 bases for J; bases not matched to a gene: 2.

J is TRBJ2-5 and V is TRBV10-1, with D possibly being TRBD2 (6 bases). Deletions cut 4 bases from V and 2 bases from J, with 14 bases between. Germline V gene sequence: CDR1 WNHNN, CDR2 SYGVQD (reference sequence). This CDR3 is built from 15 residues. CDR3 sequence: CASSVTGRGQETQYF. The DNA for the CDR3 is TGCGCCAGCAGTGTGACCGGGAGAGGGCAAGAGACCCAGTACTTC.

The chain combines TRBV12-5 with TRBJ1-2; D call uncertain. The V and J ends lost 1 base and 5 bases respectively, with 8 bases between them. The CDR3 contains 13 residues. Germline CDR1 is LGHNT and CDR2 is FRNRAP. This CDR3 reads CASGLGTVYGYTF. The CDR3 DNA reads TGTGCTAGTGGTTTGGGGACGGTATATGGCTACACCTTC.

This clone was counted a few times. CDR3 nucleotide sequence: TGTGCCAGCAGCCTAGCGGGAGAAAGGGATGAGCAGTTCTTC. This encodes CASSLAGERDEQFF. The chain joins TRBV6-5 to TRBJ2-1, with 10 bases fitting TRBD2. Germline CDR1 reads MNHEY; CDR2 reads SVGAGI. The CDR3 sequence is 14 residues long. V dropped 6 bases and J dropped 8; count of bases not matched to a gene: 7.

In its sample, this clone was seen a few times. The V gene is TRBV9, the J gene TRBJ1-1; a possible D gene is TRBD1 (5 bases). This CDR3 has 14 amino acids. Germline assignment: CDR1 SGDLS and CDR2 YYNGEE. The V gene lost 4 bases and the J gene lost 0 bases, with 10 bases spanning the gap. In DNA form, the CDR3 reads TGTGCCAGCAGCATCGGACACGTGAACACTGAAGCTTTCTTT. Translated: CASSIGHVNTEAFF.

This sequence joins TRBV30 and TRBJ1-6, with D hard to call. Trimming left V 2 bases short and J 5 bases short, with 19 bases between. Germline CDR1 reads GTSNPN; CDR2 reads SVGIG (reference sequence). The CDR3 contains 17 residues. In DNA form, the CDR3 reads TGTGCCTGGAGTCAATGGACGTATCCGGAGGATAATTCACCCCTCCACTTT. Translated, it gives CAWSQWTYPEDNSPLHF.

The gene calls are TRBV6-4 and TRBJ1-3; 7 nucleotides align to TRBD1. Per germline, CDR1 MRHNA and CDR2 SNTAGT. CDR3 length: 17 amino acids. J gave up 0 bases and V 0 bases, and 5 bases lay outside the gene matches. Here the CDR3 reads CASSDSSGQFSGNTIYF. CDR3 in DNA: TGTGCCAGCAGTGACTCCTCGGGACAGTTCTCTGGAAACACCATATATTTT.

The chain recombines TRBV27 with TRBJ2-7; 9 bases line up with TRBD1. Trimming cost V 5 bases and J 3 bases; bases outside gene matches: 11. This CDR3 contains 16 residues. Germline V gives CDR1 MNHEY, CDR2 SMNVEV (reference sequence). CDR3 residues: CASSLSWGQGLYEQYF. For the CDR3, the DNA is TGTGCCAGCAGTCTCAGTTGGGGACAGGGACTCTACGAGCAGTACTTC.

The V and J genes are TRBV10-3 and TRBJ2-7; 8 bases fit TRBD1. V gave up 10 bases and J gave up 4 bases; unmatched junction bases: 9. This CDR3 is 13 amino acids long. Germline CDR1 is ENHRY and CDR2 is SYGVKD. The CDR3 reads CATRGRLGYEQYV. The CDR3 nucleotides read TGTGCCACCAGGGGGCGTCTAGGTTACGAGCAGTACGTC.

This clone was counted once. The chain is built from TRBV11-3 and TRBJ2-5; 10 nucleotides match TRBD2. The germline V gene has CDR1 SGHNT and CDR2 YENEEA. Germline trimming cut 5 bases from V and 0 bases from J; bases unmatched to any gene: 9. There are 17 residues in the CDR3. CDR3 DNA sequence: TGTGCCAGCAGCACAGAGATGACTAGCGGGCACCAAGAGACCCAGTACTTC. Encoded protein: CASSTEMTSGHQETQYF.

The CDR3 sequence is CASRPGFQSSYEQYF. The CDR3 DNA reads as TGTGCCAGTAGACCGGGATTCCAAAGCTCCTACGAGCAGTACTTC. The J gene is TRBJ2-7, the V gene TRBV19, with a possible D match to TRBD2 (5 bases). The CDR3 loop spans 15 amino acids. V gave up 6 bases and J gave up 0 bases, with 15 bases separating them. Germline lookup yields CDR1 LNHDA and CDR2 SQIVND (reference sequence).

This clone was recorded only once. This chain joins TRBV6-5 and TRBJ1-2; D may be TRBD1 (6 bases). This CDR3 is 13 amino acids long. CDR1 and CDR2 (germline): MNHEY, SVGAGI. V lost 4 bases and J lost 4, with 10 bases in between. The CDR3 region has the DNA TGTGCCAGCAGTTCAGGACAGTTCTATGGCTACACCTTC. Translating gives CASSSGQFYGYTF.

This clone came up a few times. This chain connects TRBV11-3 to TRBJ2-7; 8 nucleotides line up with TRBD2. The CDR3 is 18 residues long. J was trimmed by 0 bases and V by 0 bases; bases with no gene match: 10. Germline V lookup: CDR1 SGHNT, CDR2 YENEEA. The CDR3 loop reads CASSLDQGGSGTSYEQYF. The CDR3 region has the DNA TGTGCCAGCAGCTTAGATCAGGGTGGTAGCGGGACCTCCTACGAGCAGTACTTC.

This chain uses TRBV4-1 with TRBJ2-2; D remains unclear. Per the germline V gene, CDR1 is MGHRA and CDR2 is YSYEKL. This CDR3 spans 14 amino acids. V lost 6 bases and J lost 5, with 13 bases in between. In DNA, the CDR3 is TGCGCCAGCAGTTTTACAAGAGGTACCGGGGAGCTGTTTTTT. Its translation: CASSFTRGTGELFF.

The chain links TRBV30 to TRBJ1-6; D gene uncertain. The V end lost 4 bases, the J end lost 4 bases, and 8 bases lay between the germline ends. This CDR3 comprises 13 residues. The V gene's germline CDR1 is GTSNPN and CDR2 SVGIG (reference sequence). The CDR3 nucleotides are TGTGCCTGGAAACTTTCTTATAATTCACCCCTCCACTTT. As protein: CAWKLSYNSPLHF.

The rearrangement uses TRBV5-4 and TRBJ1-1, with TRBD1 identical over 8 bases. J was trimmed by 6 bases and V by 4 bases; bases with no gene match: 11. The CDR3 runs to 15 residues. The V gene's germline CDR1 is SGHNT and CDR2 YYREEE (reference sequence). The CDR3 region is CASSPPTGGRSEAFF. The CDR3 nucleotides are TGTGCCAGCAGCCCCCCCACAGGGGGTCGTTCTGAAGCTTTCTTT.

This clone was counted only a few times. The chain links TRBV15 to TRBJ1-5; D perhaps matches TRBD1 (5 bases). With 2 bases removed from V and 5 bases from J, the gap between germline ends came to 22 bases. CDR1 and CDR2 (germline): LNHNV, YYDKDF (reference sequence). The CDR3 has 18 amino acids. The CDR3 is CATSRSLRTILGHQPQHF. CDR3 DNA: TGTGCCACCAGCAGAAGCCTTAGGACAATTTTGGGCCATCAGCCCCAGCATTTT.

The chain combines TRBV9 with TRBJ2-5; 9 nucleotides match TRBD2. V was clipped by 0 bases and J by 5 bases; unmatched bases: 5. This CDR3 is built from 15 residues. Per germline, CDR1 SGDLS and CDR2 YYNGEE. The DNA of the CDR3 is TGTGCCAGCAGCGTAGAAGGGACTAGCCTGGAGACCCAGTACTTC. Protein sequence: CASSVEGTSLETQYF.

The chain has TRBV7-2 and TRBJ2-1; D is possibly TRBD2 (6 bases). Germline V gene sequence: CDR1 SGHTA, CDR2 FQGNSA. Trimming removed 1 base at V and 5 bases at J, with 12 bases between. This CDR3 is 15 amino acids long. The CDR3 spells CASSLGRGLNNEQFF. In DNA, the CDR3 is TGTGCCAGCAGCTTAGGTCGGGGGTTAAACAATGAGCAGTTCTTC.

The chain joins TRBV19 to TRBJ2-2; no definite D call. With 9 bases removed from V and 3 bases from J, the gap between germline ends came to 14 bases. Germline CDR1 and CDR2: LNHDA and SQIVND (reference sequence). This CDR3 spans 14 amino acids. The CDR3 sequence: CASRPDPHTGELFF. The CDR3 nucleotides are TGTGCCAGCCGACCTGATCCCCACACCGGGGAGCTGTTTTTT.

The CDR3 loop is CASSLVPSLRQPQHF. DNA of the CDR3: TGTGCCAGCAGCTTAGTTCCCAGTCTTCGCCAGCCCCAGCATTTT. The chain carries TRBV7-2 and TRBJ1-5; D gene uncertain. Germline loops: CDR1 SGHTA, CDR2 FQGNSA. V was cut by 1 base and J by 7 bases, with 14 bases left in between. This CDR3 region has 15 residues.

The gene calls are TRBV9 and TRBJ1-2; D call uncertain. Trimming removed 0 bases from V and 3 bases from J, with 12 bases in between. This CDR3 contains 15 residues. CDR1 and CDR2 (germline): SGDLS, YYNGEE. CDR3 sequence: CASSVDWQVDYGYTF. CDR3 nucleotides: TGTGCCAGCAGCGTAGACTGGCAGGTGGACTATGGCTACACCTTC.

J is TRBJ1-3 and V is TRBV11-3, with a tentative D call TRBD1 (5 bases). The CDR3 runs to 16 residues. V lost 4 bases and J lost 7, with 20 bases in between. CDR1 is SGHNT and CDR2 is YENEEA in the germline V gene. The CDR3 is CASSSADSRRWNTIYF. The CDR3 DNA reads TGTGCCAGCAGCTCCGCAGACAGCCGGAGGTGGAACACCATATATTTT.

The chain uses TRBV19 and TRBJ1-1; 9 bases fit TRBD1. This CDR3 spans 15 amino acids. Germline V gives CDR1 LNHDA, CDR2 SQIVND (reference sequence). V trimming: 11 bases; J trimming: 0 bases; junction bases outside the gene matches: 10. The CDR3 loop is CAGNSQGAMNTEAFF. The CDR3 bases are TGTGCCGGTAATTCACAGGGGGCAATGAACACTGAAGCTTTCTTT. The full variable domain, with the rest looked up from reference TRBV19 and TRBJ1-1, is DGGITQSPKYLFRKEGQNVTLSCEQNLNHDAMYWYRQDPGQGLRLIYYSQIVNDFQKGDIAEGYSVSREKKESFPLTVTSAQKNPTAFYLCAGNSQGAMNTEAFFGQGTRLTVV.

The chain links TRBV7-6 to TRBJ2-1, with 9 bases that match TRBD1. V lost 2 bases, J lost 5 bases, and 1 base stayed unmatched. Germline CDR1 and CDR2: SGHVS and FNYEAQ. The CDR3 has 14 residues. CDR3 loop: CASSLRQGDNEQFF. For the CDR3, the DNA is TGTGCCAGCAGCTTAAGACAGGGGGACAATGAGCAGTTCTTC.